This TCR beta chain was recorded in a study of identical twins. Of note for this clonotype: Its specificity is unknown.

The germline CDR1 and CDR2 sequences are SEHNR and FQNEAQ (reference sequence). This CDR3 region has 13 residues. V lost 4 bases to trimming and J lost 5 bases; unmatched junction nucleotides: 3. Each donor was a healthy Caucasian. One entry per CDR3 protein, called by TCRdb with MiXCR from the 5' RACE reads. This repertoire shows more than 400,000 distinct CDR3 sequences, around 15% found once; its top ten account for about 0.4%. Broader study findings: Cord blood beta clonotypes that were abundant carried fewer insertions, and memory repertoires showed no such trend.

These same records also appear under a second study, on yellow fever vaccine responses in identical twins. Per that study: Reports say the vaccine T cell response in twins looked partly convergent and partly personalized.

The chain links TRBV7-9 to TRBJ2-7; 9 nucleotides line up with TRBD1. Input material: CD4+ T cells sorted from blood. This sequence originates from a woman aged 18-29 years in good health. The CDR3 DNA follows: TGTGCCAGCAGCTGGGGACAGGGCGACGAGCAGTACTTC. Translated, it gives CASSWGQGDEQYF.